This is a list of T cell receptor beta chains from one sample in a study of blood T cell repertoires in COVID-19. Only in-frame clones appear in the TCRdb table, and some are missing; sequencing was by immunoSEQ multiplex PCR. The sample yields fewer than 95,000 clones, 80% to 90% seen once. The specimen was peripheral blood. The receptors shown here come from a man aged 45-60 years with acute or convalescent COVID-19. Each CDR3 is given with its conserved first and last residue. The order of the fields is D gene, clone size, J gene, V gene, CDR3 DNA, CDR3 protein. A D gene is named only where the DNA matches it firmly. Only some rows state a clone size, as once, few, many or a class for expanded clones.

TRBD1 - TRBJ1-3 TRBV6-1 TGTGCCAGCAGTGAAGCCCAAGGACAGGGTGGAAACACCATATATTTT CASSEAQGQGGNTIYF
TRBD2 - TRBJ2-1 TRBV5-1 TGCGCCAGCAGCTTTCTAGCGGGGGGGCCCAATGAGCAGTTCTTC CASSFLAGGPNEQFF
TRBD1 - TRBJ2-2 TRBV28 TGTGCCAGCAGTTTGGGACAGGGGACGAACACCGGGGAGCTGTTTTTT CASSLGQGTNTGELFF
- - TRBJ1-5 TRBV7-2 TGTGCCAGCAGCTTAGAACCTAATAGCAATCAGCCCCAGCATTTT CASSLEPNSNQPQHF
TRBD1 - TRBJ2-3 TRBV5-6 TGTGCCAGCAGCCCAAGGACAGGCCCACCACGGACAGATACGCAGTATTTT CASSPRTGPPRTDTQYF
- - TRBJ2-1 TRBV30 TGTGCCTGGAAGGGTCTCCGGGGATCGCATGAGCAGTTCTTC CAWKGLRGSHEQFF
- - TRBJ1-1 TRBV15 TGTGCCACCAGCAGAGGGGGGGGGACTGAAGCTTTCTTT CATSRGGGTEAFF
- - TRBJ1-4 TRBV24-1 TGTGCCACCGCGACAGGAGGTGATGAAAAACTGTTTTTT CATATGGDEKLFF
- - TRBJ1-1 TRBV2 TGTGCCAGCAGTGAAAACCTCAGGGGCACTGAAGCTTTCTTT CASSENLRGTEAFF
- - TRBJ1-4 TRBV12-3/TRBV12-4 TGTGCCAGCAGCCCGGGACAACCCCTAAGGCTGTTTTTT CASSPGQPLRLFF
TRBD1 once TRBJ2-5 TRBV5-4 TGTGCCAGCAGCTCCCCGACAGGGAAAGAGACCCAGTACTTC CASSSPTGKETQYF
TRBD1 few TRBJ1-5 TRBV6-2/TRBV6-3 TGTGCCAGCAGTTCCCCGGGGACAGTCAATCAGCCCCAGCATTTT CASSSPGTVNQPQHF